The present T cell receptor beta chain was sequenced within a study of T cells in Graves' hyperthyroidism and ophthalmopathy. Study information: At the time of initial diagnosis and before any treatment, peripheral blood was collected.

RNA transcripts provided the source from which TCR beta CDR3 regions were amplified. A set of HTBI primers served as the primers for a first-round RT-PCR of the TCR CDR3. MiXCR, run by TCRdb on the multiplex PCR reads, gives a single entry per CDR3 protein. The sample consists of 20,000 to 30,000 distinct CDR3 sequences, nearly 45% of them appearing once. The CDR3 length is 15 residues. CDR1 is SGHDN, CDR2 FVKESK, per germline. Trimming stripped 4 bases from V and 4 bases from J, with 14 bases between. In the case of this clonotype: Its antigen is unidentified.

Study-wide points: By a 13 V-J model, ophthalmopathy was set apart from stable hyperthyroidism. Ophthalmopathy, which appeared later, was predicted by the model a median approximately six months before onset.

The source of this sequence is a woman between 25 and 40 years old with Graves' hyperthyroidism. Specimen: blood. J is TRBJ2-1 and V is TRBV14; D is possibly TRBD2 (6 bases). CDR3 nucleotides: TGTGCCAGCAGCCCCCCCGCGGGAAGGTACAATGAGCAGTTCTTC. This gives the protein CASSPPAGRYNEQFF.